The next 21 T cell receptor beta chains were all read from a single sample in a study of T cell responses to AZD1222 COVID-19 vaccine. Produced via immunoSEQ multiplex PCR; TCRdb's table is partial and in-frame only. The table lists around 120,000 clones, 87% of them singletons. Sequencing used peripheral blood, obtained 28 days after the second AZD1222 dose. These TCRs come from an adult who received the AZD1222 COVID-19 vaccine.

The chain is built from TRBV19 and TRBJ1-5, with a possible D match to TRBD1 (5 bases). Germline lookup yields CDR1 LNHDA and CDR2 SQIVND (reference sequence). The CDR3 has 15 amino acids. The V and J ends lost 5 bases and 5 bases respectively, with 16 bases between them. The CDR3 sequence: CASSWGPGLDQPQHF. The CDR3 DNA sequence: TGTGCCAGTAGTTGGGGTCCGGGACTCGATCAGCCCCAGCATTTT. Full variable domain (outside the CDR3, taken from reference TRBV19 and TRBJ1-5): DGGITQSPKYLFRKEGQNVTLSCEQNLNHDAMYWYRQDPGQGLRLIYYSQIVNDFQKGDIAEGYSVSREKKESFPLTVTSAQKNPTAFYLCASSWGPGLDQPQHFGDGTRLSIL.

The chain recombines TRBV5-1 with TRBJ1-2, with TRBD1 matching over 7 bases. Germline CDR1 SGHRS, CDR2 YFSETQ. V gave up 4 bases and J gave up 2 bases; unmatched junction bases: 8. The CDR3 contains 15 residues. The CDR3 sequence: CASSPGDSLNYGYTF. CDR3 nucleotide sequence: TGCGCCAGCAGCCCGGGGGACAGCTTAAACTATGGCTACACCTTC.

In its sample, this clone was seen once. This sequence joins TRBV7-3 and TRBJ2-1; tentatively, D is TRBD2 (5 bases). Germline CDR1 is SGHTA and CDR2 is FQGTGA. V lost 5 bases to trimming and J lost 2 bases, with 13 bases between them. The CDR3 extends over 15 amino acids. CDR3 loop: CASSPLLGTYNEQFF. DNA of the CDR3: TGTGCCAGCAGCCCGTTACTAGGGACCTACAATGAGCAGTTCTTC. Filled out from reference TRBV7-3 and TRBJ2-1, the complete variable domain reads GAGVSQTPSNKVTEKGKYVELRCDPISGHTALYWYRQSLGQGPEFLIYFQGTGAADDSGLPNDRFFAVRPEGSVSTLKIQRTERGDSAVYLCASSPLLGTYNEQFFGPGTRLTVL.

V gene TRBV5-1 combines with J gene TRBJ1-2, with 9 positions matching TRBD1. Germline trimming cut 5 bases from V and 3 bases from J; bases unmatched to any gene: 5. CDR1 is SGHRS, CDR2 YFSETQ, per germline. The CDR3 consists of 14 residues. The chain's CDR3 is CASRGGTGYYGYTF. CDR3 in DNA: TGCGCCAGCAGAGGCGGGACAGGGTACTATGGCTACACCTTC.

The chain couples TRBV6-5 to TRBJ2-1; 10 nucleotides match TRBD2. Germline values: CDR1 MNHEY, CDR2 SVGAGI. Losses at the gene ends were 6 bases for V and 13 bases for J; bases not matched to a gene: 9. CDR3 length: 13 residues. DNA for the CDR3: TGTGCCAGCAGCAGTCTAGCGGGAGTCGCACAGTTCTTC. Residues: CASSSLAGVAQFF.

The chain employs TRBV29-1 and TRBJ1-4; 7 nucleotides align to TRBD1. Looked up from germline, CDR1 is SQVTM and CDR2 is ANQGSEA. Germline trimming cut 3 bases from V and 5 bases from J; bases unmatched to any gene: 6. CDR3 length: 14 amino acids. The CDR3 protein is CSVEFQDRNEKLFF. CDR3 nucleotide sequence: TGCAGCGTTGAGTTTCAGGACAGGAATGAAAAACTGTTTTTT.

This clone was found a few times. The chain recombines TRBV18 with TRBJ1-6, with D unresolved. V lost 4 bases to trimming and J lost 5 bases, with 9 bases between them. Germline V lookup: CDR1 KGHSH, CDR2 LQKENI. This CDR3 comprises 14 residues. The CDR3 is CASSRGIDNSPLHF. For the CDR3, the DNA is TGTGCCAGCTCACGCGGGATCGATAATTCACCCCTCCACTTT. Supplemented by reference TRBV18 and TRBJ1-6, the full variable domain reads NAGVMQNPRHLVRRRGQEARLRCSPMKGHSHVYWYRQLPEEGLKFMVYLQKENIIDESGMPKERFSAEFPKEGPSILRIQQVVRGDSAAYFCASSRGIDNSPLHFGNGTRLTVT.

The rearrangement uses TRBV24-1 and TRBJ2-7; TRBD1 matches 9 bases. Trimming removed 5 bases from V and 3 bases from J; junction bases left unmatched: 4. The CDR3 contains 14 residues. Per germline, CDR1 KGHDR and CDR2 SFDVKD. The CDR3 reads CATSAGQGLYEQYF. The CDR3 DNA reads TGTGCCACCAGTGCGGGACAGGGACTCTACGAGCAGTACTTC.

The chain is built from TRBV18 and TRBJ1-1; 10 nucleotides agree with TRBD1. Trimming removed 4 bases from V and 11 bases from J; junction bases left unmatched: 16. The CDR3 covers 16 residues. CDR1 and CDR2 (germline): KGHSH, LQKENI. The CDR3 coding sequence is TGTGCCAGCTCACGACTCCGGGACAGGGGCGAAGTAGGGGCTTTCTTT. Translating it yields CASSRLRDRGEVGAFF.

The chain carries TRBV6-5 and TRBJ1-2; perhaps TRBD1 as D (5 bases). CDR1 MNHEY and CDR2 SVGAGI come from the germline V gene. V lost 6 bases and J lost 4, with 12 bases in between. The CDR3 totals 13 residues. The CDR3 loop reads CASSAGTFYGYTF. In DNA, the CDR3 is TGTGCCAGCAGCGCCGGGACCTTCTATGGCTACACCTTC.

The CDR3 sequence: CASSPQRGPDTQYF. The CDR3 nucleotides are TGTGCCAGCTCACCGCAGCGGGGTCCAGATACGCAGTATTTT. The chain links TRBV18 to TRBJ2-3, with 7 bases identical to TRBD2. CDR3 size: 14 residues. After removal of 3 bases from V and 4 bases from J, the junction contained 4 bases not matched to a gene. Germline V gene lookup returns CDR1 KGHSH and CDR2 LQKENI.

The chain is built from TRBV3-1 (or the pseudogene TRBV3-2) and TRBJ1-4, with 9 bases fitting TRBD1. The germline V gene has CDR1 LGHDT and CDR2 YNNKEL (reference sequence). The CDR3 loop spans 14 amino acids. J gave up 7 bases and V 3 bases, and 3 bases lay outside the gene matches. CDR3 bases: TGTGCCAGCAGCCACCGGACAGGGGTTGAAAAACTGTTTTTT. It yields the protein CASSHRTGVEKLFF.

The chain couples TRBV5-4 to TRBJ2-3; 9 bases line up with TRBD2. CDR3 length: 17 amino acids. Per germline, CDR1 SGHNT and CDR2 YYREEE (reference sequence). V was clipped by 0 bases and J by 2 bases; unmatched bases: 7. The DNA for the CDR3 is TGTGCCAGCAGCTTGGCCGGGGCGGGGGGGGTCACAGATACGCAGTATTTT. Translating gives CASSLAGAGGVTDTQYF.

The CDR3 reads CASSSLAGGRETQYF. Here the CDR3 DNA reads TGTGCCAGCAGCTCCCTAGCGGGGGGGCGGGAGACCCAGTACTTC. V usage is TRBV7-6 and J usage is TRBJ2-5; 12 bases line up with TRBD2. Germline assignment: CDR1 SGHVS and CDR2 FNYEAQ. After removal of 4 bases from V and 5 bases from J, the junction contained 5 bases not matched to a gene. The CDR3 is 15 amino acids.

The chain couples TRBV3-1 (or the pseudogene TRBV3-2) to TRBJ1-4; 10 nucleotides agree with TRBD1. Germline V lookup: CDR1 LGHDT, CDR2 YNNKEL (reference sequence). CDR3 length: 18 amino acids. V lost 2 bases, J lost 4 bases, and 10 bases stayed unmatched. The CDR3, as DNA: TGTGCCAGCAGCCAAAACCGGGGACAGGGGTTCGGTAATGAAAAACTGTTTTTT. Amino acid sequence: CASSQNRGQGFGNEKLFF.

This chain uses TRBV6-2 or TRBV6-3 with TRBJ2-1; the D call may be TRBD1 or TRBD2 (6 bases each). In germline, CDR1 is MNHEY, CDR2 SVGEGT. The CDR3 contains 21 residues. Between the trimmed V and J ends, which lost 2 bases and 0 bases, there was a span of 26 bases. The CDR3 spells CASSYPQGGLRSSSSYNEQFF. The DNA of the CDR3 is TGTGCCAGCAGTTACCCCCAAGGGGGACTGAGGAGTAGCAGCTCCTACAATGAGCAGTTCTTC.

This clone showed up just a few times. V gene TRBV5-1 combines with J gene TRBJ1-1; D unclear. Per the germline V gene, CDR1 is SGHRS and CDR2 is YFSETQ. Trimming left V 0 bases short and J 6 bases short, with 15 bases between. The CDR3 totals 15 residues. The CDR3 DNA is TGCGCCAGCAGCTTGGGGGGTATCAGGAGTCCTGAAGCTTTCTTT. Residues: CASSLGGIRSPEAFF.

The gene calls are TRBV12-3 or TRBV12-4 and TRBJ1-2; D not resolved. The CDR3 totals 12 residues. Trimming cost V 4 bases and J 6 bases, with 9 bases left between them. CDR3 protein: CASSYRGNGYTF. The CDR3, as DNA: TGTGCCAGCAGTTACCGGGGAAATGGCTACACCTTC.

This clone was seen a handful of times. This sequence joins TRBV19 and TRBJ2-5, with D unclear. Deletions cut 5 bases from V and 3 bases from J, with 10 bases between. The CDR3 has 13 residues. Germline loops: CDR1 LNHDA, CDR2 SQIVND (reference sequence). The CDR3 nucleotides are TGTGCCAGTAGTCCCCCTCCTAAAGAGACCCAGTACTTC. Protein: CASSPPPKETQYF.

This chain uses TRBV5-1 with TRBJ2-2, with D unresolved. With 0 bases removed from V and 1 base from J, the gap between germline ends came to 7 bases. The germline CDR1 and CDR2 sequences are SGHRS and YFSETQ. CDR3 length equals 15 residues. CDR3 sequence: CASSLARQNTGELFF. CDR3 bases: TGCGCCAGCAGCTTGGCGAGACAGAACACCGGGGAGCTGTTTTTT.

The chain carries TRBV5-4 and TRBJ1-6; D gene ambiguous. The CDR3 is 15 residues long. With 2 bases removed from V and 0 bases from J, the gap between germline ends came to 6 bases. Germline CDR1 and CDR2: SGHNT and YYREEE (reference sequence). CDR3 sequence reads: CASSFSASYNSPLHF. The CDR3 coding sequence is TGTGCCAGCAGCTTCAGCGCCTCCTATAATTCACCCCTCCACTTT.